The rows below give T cell receptor beta chains drawn from one sample of a study of shared clonotypes between healthy human individuals. Assay: immunoSEQ multiplex PCR; the TCRdb copy retains only in-frame clones and omits some. The sample includes approximately 97,000 clones, roughly two thirds of them seen just once. The sample comprised memory CD8+ T cells sorted from blood. The origin of the receptors is a man aged 25 to 40 in good health. Each CDR3 is given with its conserved first and last residue. The D gene is left open where the match is weak. Only some rows state a clone size, as once, few, many or a class for expanded clones.

TRBD1	few	TRBV7-2	TRBJ2-1	TGTGCCAGCAGCTCCGGGACAGGGGTTTGGAATGAGCAGTTCTTC	CASSSGTGVWNEQFF
NA	medium-sized	TRBV28	TRBJ2-7	TGTGCCAGCAGTTCTAACTCCTACGAGCAGTACTTC	CASSSNSYEQYF
NA	NA	TRBV21-1	TRBJ1-1	TGTGCCAGCAGCAACCAATATAAGTATCGGGACAGAAGAAACACTGAAGCTTTCTTT	CASSNQYKYRDRRNTEAFF
NA	once	TRBV28	TRBJ1-4	TGTGCCAGCAGTCCTAACAGACCGAATGAAAAACTGTTTTTT	CASSPNRPNEKLFF
NA	once	TRBV7-9	TRBJ1-5	TGTGCCAGCGGGGAGGATCAGCCCCAGCATTTT	CASGEDQPQHF
TRBD1	NA	TRBV2	TRBJ2-5	TGTGCCAGCAGTGAGACAGGGGGCCCCAGGGAGACCCAGTACTTC	CASSETGGPRETQYF
NA	NA	TRBV9	TRBJ1-5	TGTGCCAGCAGCGTAGTAACCACGGATAGCAATCAGCCCCAGCATTTT	CASSVVTTDSNQPQHF
NA	NA	TRBV5-3	TRBJ2-1	TGTGCCAGAAGCTGGGAAACTAGGAGGTTCTTC	CARSWETRRFF
NA	once	TRBV30	TRBJ2-1	TGTGCCTGGAGTAGCGGTGTGAGCTCCTACAATGAGCAGTTCTTC	CAWSSGVSSYNEQFF
TRBD1	NA	TRBV11-2	TRBJ1-1	TGTGCCAGCAGGGACAGGGCGAACACTGAAGCTTTCTTT	CASRDRANTEAFF
TRBD2	NA	TRBV5-1	TRBJ2-5	TGCGCCAGCAGCAAGGGTGTTAGCGGGAGGGGCGAGACCCAGTACTTC	CASSKGVSGRGETQYF
NA	NA	TRBV9	TRBJ2-1	TGTGCCAGCAGCGTAGGGGGGAACAATGAGCAGTTCTTC	CASSVGGNNEQFF
TRBD1	NA	TRBV6-1	TRBJ2-7	TGTGCCAGCAGTCCCCGGGACAGCACCTACGAGCAGTACTTC	CASSPRDSTYEQYF
NA	NA	TRBV12-2	TRBJ1-2	TGTGCAAGTCGCTTAGCGTTCCCTTACTCGGGGAATGGCTACACCTTC	CASRLAFPYSGNGYTF
NA	few	TRBV5-1	TRBJ2-1	TGCGCCAGCAGCTTGGGCCGCAATGAGCAGTTCTTC	CASSLGRNEQFF
TRBD1	NA	TRBV11-2	TRBJ1-2	TGTGCCAGCAGCTTAGGTGCCTCAGGGGGCGTCTATGGCTACACCTTC	CASSLGASGGVYGYTF
NA	NA	TRBV10-3	TRBJ2-3	TGTGCCATCAGTGGTAGCGGTACCACAGATACGCAGTATTTT	CAISGSGTTDTQYF
NA	NA	TRBV7-8	TRBJ2-2	TGTGCCAGCAGCTTGGAACTGGCGCCAACCGGGGAGCTGTTTTTT	CASSLELAPTGELFF